The next 23 T cell receptor beta chains were all read from a single sample in a study of blood T cell repertoires in COVID-19. Measured with immunoSEQ multiplex PCR; TCRdb has only the in-frame clones, and not every one. This sample has some 200,000 clones; 84% occur once, and the top ten carry over 1.2%. Material for sequencing was peripheral blood. Source of these receptors: a woman in her 40s who had recovered from COVID-19.

This chain joins TRBV5-1 and TRBJ2-3; D is unresolved. The CDR3 is made up of 14 amino acids. V was shortened by 0 bases and J by 4 bases, with 9 bases between the two germline ends. Germline V CDR1 and CDR2: SGHRS, YFSETQ. The CDR3 region is CASSLVQRSDTQYF. In DNA, the CDR3 is TGCGCCAGCAGCTTGGTACAGAGATCAGATACGCAGTATTTT.

V is TRBV5-1 and J is TRBJ2-2; 12 positions agree with TRBD2. V lost 1 base, J lost 7 bases, and 8 bases stayed unmatched. The germline gives CDR1 SGHRS, CDR2 YFSETQ. The length of the CDR3 is 17 residues. CDR3 sequence: CASSLSSGGASHGELFF. The DNA for the CDR3 is TGCGCCAGCAGCTTGTCTAGCGGGGGGGCCTCACACGGGGAGCTGTTTTTT.

V gene TRBV6-2 or TRBV6-3 combines with J gene TRBJ2-2; tentatively, D is TRBD1 (6 bases). CDR1 MNHEY and CDR2 SVGEGT come from the germline V gene. V was pared by 2 bases and J by 1 base, with 8 bases between. CDR3 length: 15 residues. CDR3 DNA sequence: TGTGCCAGCAGTTACAGGGACAAGAACACCGGGGAGCTGTTTTTT. This codes for CASSYRDKNTGELFF.

The chain links TRBV5-4 to TRBJ1-5; a weak D match, TRBD1 (5 bases). Trimming took off 4 bases at V and 4 bases at J, with 15 bases between the two ends. The CDR3 is 15 residues long. CDR1 SGHNT and CDR2 YYREEE come from the germline V gene (reference sequence). The CDR3 here is CASSPGGDSNQPQHF. CDR3 nucleotide sequence: TGTGCCAGCAGCCCTGGGGGGGATTCGAATCAGCCCCAGCATTTT.

This chain's CDR3 is CASMEATNEKLFF. DNA of the CDR3: TGTGCCAGCATGGAGGCAACTAATGAAAAACTGTTTTTT. This sequence joins TRBV6-5 and TRBJ1-4, with unresolved D. The CDR3 contains 13 residues. The V gene lost 7 bases and the J gene lost 0 bases, with 6 bases spanning the gap. Germline loops: CDR1 MNHEY, CDR2 SVGAGI.

A remark on this clone: Other DNA sequences from this sample encode an identical CDR3 as well. The chain employs TRBV5-1 and TRBJ1-6, with TRBD1 matching over 7 bases. The CDR3 loop spans 15 amino acids. Trimming removed 0 bases from V and 8 bases from J; junction bases left unmatched: 5. The V gene's germline CDR1 is SGHRS and CDR2 YFSETQ. The CDR3 is CASSLAGTADSPLHF. The CDR3 DNA reads TGCGCCAGCAGCTTGGCCGGGACAGCCGATTCACCCCTCCACTTT.

The chain couples TRBV27 to TRBJ1-5; 8 bases map to TRBD1. Trimming took 5 bases from V and 1 from J; bases not matched to a gene: 7. The CDR3 is 16 amino acids. The germline V gene has CDR1 MNHEY and CDR2 SMNVEV (reference sequence). Here the CDR3 reads CASSPRTGPSNQPQHF. CDR3 coding DNA: TGTGCCAGCAGTCCAAGGACAGGGCCCAGCAATCAGCCCCAGCATTTT.

The V gene is TRBV3-1 (or the pseudogene TRBV3-2), the J gene TRBJ2-7; D gene uncertain. The CDR3 spans 15 residues. Germline-derived CDR1 and CDR2 are LGHDT and YNNKEL (reference sequence). Trimming shortened V by 1 base and J by 0 bases, and 10 bases separated the two germline ends. CDR3 in DNA: TGTGCCAGCAGCCAAGTTAGGTGGAGCTCCTACGAGCAGTACTTC. Encoded protein: CASSQVRWSSYEQYF.

CDR3 DNA sequence: TGTGCCAGTAGTATAGCTGGGACAGGGTGGGCAGATACGCAGTATTTT. Its protein is CASSIAGTGWADTQYF. The V gene is TRBV19, the J gene TRBJ2-3; 9 bases line up with TRBD1. The CDR3 spans 16 residues. The J segment lost 4 bases and the V segment lost 1 base, leaving 6 bases of the junction unmatched. From germline, CDR1 is LNHDA and CDR2 SQIVND (reference sequence).

The chain carries TRBV19 and TRBJ2-2; D remains unclear. Germline lookup yields CDR1 LNHDA and CDR2 SQIVND (reference sequence). Trimming left V 9 bases short and J 6 bases short, with 8 bases between. This CDR3 region has 11 residues. CDR3 DNA sequence: TGTGCCAGCAACGGTGCCGGGGAGCTGTTTTTT. Its protein product is CASNGAGELFF. The full variable domain, completed using reference TRBV19 and TRBJ2-2, is DGGITQSPKYLFRKEGQNVTLSCEQNLNHDAMYWYRQDPGQGLRLIYYSQIVNDFQKGDIAEGYSVSREKKESFPLTVTSAQKNPTAFYLCASNGAGELFFGEGSRLTVL.

The chain joins TRBV3-1 (or the pseudogene TRBV3-2) to TRBJ1-1; no clear D gene. V lost 6 bases to trimming and J lost 0 bases, with 11 bases between them. The CDR3 sequence is 14 residues long. Looked up from germline, CDR1 is LGHDT and CDR2 is YNNKEL (reference sequence). The chain's CDR3 is CASRSDDMNTEAFF. In DNA form, the CDR3 reads TGTGCCAGCAGAAGCGATGATATGAACACTGAAGCTTTCTTT.

This chain uses TRBV9 with TRBJ2-3; 10 bases align to TRBD2. This CDR3 has 17 amino acids. V was clipped by 0 bases and J by 4 bases; unmatched bases: 8. Germline V gene sequence: CDR1 SGDLS, CDR2 YYNGEE. The CDR3 bases are TGTGCCAGCAGCGTAGCCCCTAGCGGGGGAGCGTCAGATACGCAGTATTTT. Protein sequence: CASSVAPSGGASDTQYF.

The rearrangement uses TRBV15 and TRBJ2-1; 8 nucleotides line up with TRBD2. This CDR3 region has 18 residues. Unmatched junction bases numbered 15, after V lost 4 bases and J lost 4 bases. CDR1 is LNHNV and CDR2 is YYDKDF in the germline V gene (reference sequence). The CDR3 sequence: CATSNRPLRGVGYNEQFF. The DNA for the CDR3 is TGTGCCACCAGCAACCGGCCCCTGCGGGGGGTCGGTTACAATGAGCAGTTCTTC.

The chain joins TRBV6-5 to TRBJ2-3; 15 nucleotides line up with TRBD2. Looked up from germline, CDR1 is MNHEY and CDR2 is SVGAGI. The length of the CDR3 is 15 residues. The V gene end was trimmed by 6 bases and the J gene end by 6 bases; junction bases not matched to a gene: 4. This chain's CDR3 is CASSGTSGGRDTQYF. CDR3 nucleotides: TGTGCCAGCAGCGGGACTAGCGGGGGGAGGGATACGCAGTATTTT.

The chain has TRBV7-3 and TRBJ2-1; 11 bases match TRBD2. The CDR3 length is 17 residues. CDR1 is SGHTA, CDR2 FQGTGA, per germline. Trimming removed 5 bases from V and 3 bases from J; junction bases left unmatched: 9. The CDR3 nucleotides read TGTGCCAGCAGCCCCACCCTAGCGGGGGGAGTCTACAATGAGCAGTTCTTC. The encoded protein is CASSPTLAGGVYNEQFF.

The chain carries TRBV5-1 and TRBJ1-3; D remains ambiguous. From germline, CDR1 is SGHRS and CDR2 YFSETQ. Trimming removed 5 bases at V and 0 bases at J, with 6 bases between. The CDR3 sequence is 13 residues long. The CDR3 here is CASRRISGNTIYF. The CDR3 DNA follows: TGCGCCAGCAGGAGAATCTCTGGAAACACCATATATTTT.

This clone was found a few times. The genes are TRBV11-1 and TRBJ2-2, with D possibly being TRBD1 (6 bases). This CDR3 region has 16 residues. The germline gives CDR1 SGHAT, CDR2 FQDESV (reference sequence). The germline V and J ends were trimmed by 5 bases and 1 base, with 14 bases remaining between them. CDR3 nucleotide sequence: TGTGCCAGCAGCCCTCTACCGGGACAGAACACCGGGGAGCTGTTTTTT. Amino acids: CASSPLPGQNTGELFF. Using reference TRBV11-1 and TRBJ2-2 for the parts outside the CDR3, the full variable domain is EAEVAQSPRYKITEKSQAVAFWCDPISGHATLYWYRQILGQGPELLVQFQDESVVDDSQLPKDRFSAERLKGVDSTLKIQPAELGDSAMYLCASSPLPGQNTGELFFGEGSRLTVL.

The rearrangement uses TRBV30 and TRBJ1-1; 11 bases align to TRBD1. This CDR3 spans 15 amino acids. The germline CDR1 and CDR2 sequences are GTSNPN and SVGIG (reference sequence). The V and J ends lost 3 bases and 4 bases, in that order; junction bases with no gene match: 7. This CDR3 is CAWRRGTGGTTEAFF. Here the CDR3 DNA reads TGTGCCTGGAGGCGGGGGACAGGGGGGACCACTGAAGCTTTCTTT.

This chain uses TRBV6-5 with TRBJ1-2; tentatively, D is TRBD1 (5 bases). V lost 2 bases and J 4 bases, leaving 14 bases between the germline ends. This CDR3 has 15 residues. Looked up from germline, CDR1 is MNHEY and CDR2 is SVGAGI. The CDR3 region is CASSYTGDHTYGYTF. DNA for the CDR3: TGTGCCAGCAGTTACACGGGGGACCACACCTATGGCTACACCTTC.

This chain joins TRBV11-3 and TRBJ1-3, with D uncertain. CDR1 is SGHNT, CDR2 YENEEA, per germline. Deletions cut 0 bases from V and 2 bases from J, with 14 bases between. This CDR3 contains 17 residues. The CDR3 loop is CASSLESGAFAGNTIYF. The CDR3 nucleotides read TGTGCCAGCAGCTTAGAATCGGGTGCGTTCGCTGGAAACACCATATATTTT.

The V call is TRBV7-2, the J call TRBJ1-6; D gene uncertain. The CDR3 has 15 residues. Trimming took off 5 bases at V and 10 bases at J, with 18 bases between the two ends. Germline CDR1 SGHTA, CDR2 FQGNSA. In DNA form, the CDR3 reads TGTGCCAGCAGCCCCCTGTCGGCCGAGGGATCACCCCTCCACTTT. The encoded protein is CASSPLSAEGSPLHF.

Remarks on this clone: One end of the junction varies from germline; a read error may be responsible. V usage is TRBV19 and J usage is TRBJ1-1; D not certain. CDR3 size: 13 residues. The germline gives CDR1 LNHDA, CDR2 SQIVND (reference sequence). The CDR3 reads CVSNPLRGTEAFF. DNA of the CDR3: TGTGTCAGTAACCCCCTTCGGGGCACTGAAGCTTTCTTT.

The genes are TRBV6-2 or TRBV6-3 and TRBJ1-2; D is perhaps TRBD1 (6 bases). Trimming took off 6 bases at V and 0 bases at J, with 17 bases between the two ends. Germline values: CDR1 MNHEY, CDR2 SVGEGT. The CDR3 contains 16 residues. The CDR3: CASSPSVGASNYGYTF. The CDR3 nucleotides read TGTGCCAGCAGCCCTAGCGTGGGGGCCTCTAACTATGGCTACACCTTC.